One and the same sample provided the 18 T cell receptor beta chains below, sequenced in a study of cytomegalovirus exposure and HLA in healthy donors. In the PCR, 60 Vbeta and 13 Jbeta primers were used. Repertoires were generated with immunoSEQ multiplex PCR, while TCRdb's copy carries only in-frame clones and drops some. The sample yields about 76,000 clones, roughly 85% seen once. Sequencing input: PBMCs. All receptors come from a man younger than 40 in good health and CMV-seronegative.

The V call is TRBV29-1, the J call TRBJ2-6; no clear D gene. Trimming removed 4 bases at V and 0 bases at J, with 10 bases between. Per germline, CDR1 SQVTM and CDR2 ANQGSEA. This CDR3 region has 15 residues. CDR3 region: CSVGRLLSGANVLTF. The CDR3 region has the DNA TGCAGCGTTGGAAGACTCCTCTCTGGGGCCAACGTCCTGACTTTC.

The J gene is TRBJ2-1, the V gene TRBV5-1, with 12 nucleotides matching TRBD2. This CDR3 region has 18 residues. The germline V gene encodes CDR1 SGHRS and CDR2 YFSETQ. J lost 4 bases, V lost 4 bases, and 12 bases had no gene match. The CDR3 coding sequence is TGCGCCAGCAGCCGTGACTGGCTAGCGGGAGGGTGGTACAATGAGCAGTTCTTC. This encodes CASSRDWLAGGWYNEQFF.

The CDR3: CASSYSPRVREAFF. CDR3 nucleotide sequence: TGTGCCAGCAGTTACTCCCCTCGAGTCCGTGAAGCTTTCTTT. The chain is built from TRBV6-5 and TRBJ1-1; no clear D. This CDR3 region has 14 residues. Germline CDR1 MNHEY, CDR2 SVGAGI. Trimming took 0 bases from V and 7 from J, leaving 12 bases between them.

The V call is TRBV5-4, the J call TRBJ2-1; 10 positions match TRBD2. V lost 2 bases to trimming and J lost 5 bases; unmatched junction nucleotides: 4. The CDR3 contains 15 residues. Germline values: CDR1 SGHNT, CDR2 YYREEE (reference sequence). CDR3 nucleotides: TGTGCCAGCAGCTTCGGGACTAGCGCTAACAATGAGCAGTTCTTC. It is translated as CASSFGTSANNEQFF.

V is TRBV10-3 and J is TRBJ2-7; no reliable D call. This CDR3 has 17 residues. Trimming took 2 bases from V and 0 from J, leaving 17 bases between them. Germline CDR1 is ENHRY and CDR2 is SYGVKD. In DNA, the CDR3 is TGTGCCATCAGTGAGCCCCCGGGTAGCCCGACCTCCTACGAGCAGTACTTC. Amino acids: CAISEPPGSPTSYEQYF.

The rearrangement links TRBV4-1 to TRBJ2-2; 10 nucleotides agree with TRBD1. With V trimmed by 9 bases and J by 6 bases, 7 bases remained unmatched. Germline CDR1 and CDR2: MGHRA and YSYEKL. The length of the CDR3 is 14 residues. The CDR3 DNA follows: TGCGCCAGTACCGGGACAGGGGATCCCGGGGAGCTGTTTTTT. It is translated as CASTGTGDPGELFF.

The V and J genes are TRBV7-9 and TRBJ1-6, with a possible D match to TRBD1 (5 bases). Per germline, CDR1 SEHNR and CDR2 FQNEAQ (reference sequence). The CDR3 consists of 18 residues. The V end lost 5 bases, the J end lost 3 bases, and 20 bases lay between the germline ends. The DNA of the CDR3 is TGTGCCAGCAGCCCAAAGGAGACAGCCGATCTCTATAATTCACCCCTCCACTTT. It encodes CASSPKETADLYNSPLHF.

This clone was detected a few times. This chain joins TRBV6-5 and TRBJ1-3, with D possibly matching TRBD1 (6 bases). Germline loops: CDR1 MNHEY, CDR2 SVGAGI. V lost 4 bases and J 0 bases, leaving 10 bases between the germline ends. The CDR3 is made up of 15 amino acids. CDR3 loop: CASSFGQSSGNTIYF. CDR3 sequence (DNA): TGTGCCAGCAGTTTTGGACAGTCCTCTGGAAACACCATATATTTT.

The chain recombines TRBV13 with TRBJ2-1, with D perhaps matching TRBD2 (6 bases). Germline V gene sequence: CDR1 PRHDT, CDR2 FYEKMQ (reference sequence). The CDR3 contains 15 residues. V shed 6 bases and J shed 3 bases, with 15 bases lying between them. CDR3 residues: CASSRLDRYYNEQFF. CDR3 nucleotide sequence: TGTGCCAGCAGTCGACTAGATCGCTACTACAATGAGCAGTTCTTC.

The J gene is TRBJ2-1, the V gene TRBV2; 7 bases map to TRBD1. Trimming removed 5 bases from V and 7 bases from J; junction bases left unmatched: 11. The CDR3 loop spans 15 amino acids. Germline CDR1 reads SNHLY; CDR2 reads FYNNEI. CDR3 coding DNA: TGTGCCAGCAGTCGAGGGCAGGGGGTCGGTAATGAGCAGTTCTTC. Translation: CASSRGQGVGNEQFF.

A single count supports this clone. This chain joins TRBV6-5 and TRBJ1-2; D gene uncertain. The germline gives CDR1 MNHEY, CDR2 SVGAGI. The CDR3 runs 15 residues. The V end lost 2 bases, the J end lost 8 bases, and 18 bases lay between the germline ends. The CDR3 bases are TGTGCCAGCAGTTACGATCGGGTGACTCCCTTAGGCTACACCTTC. This encodes CASSYDRVTPLGYTF.

This clone showed up just a few times. This chain uses TRBV6-5 with TRBJ1-5; maybe TRBD1 (5 bases). CDR1 is MNHEY and CDR2 is SVGAGI in the germline V gene. The CDR3 is 15 amino acids. Trimming removed 0 bases at V and 7 bases at J, with 13 bases between. The CDR3 is CASSYSTGGDQPQHF. The CDR3 DNA follows: TGTGCCAGCAGTTACTCGACGGGGGGGGACCAGCCCCAGCATTTT.

The chain carries TRBV7-9 and TRBJ1-2; no firm D call. Germline V gene data show CDR1 as SEHNR and CDR2 as FQNEAQ (reference sequence). The CDR3 runs to 12 residues. Deletions cut 5 bases from V and 4 bases from J, with 8 bases between. The CDR3 here is CASSPGGYGYTF. The CDR3 DNA sequence: TGTGCCAGCAGCCCTGGCGGCTATGGCTACACCTTC.

The genes are TRBV6-5 and TRBJ2-7, with a possible D match to TRBD2 (5 bases). V gave up 7 bases and J gave up 0 bases, with 10 bases separating them. CDR1 is MNHEY and CDR2 is SVGAGI in the germline V gene. The length of the CDR3 is 13 residues. The CDR3 reads CASTSGNSYEQYF. As DNA, the CDR3 is TGTGCCAGCACTTCCGGGAACTCCTACGAGCAGTACTTC.

The genes are TRBV7-2 and TRBJ2-1; D is unclear. Germline V CDR1 and CDR2: SGHTA, FQGNSA. Trimming shortened V by 2 bases and J by 7 bases, and 15 bases separated the two germline ends. The CDR3 is made up of 15 amino acids. CDR3 in amino acids: CASSLSLVAGNEQFF. CDR3 coding DNA: TGTGCCAGCAGCTTAAGTTTGGTTGCCGGGAATGAGCAGTTCTTC.

This clone was observed a handful of times. This chain uses TRBV20-1 with TRBJ1-1; D not resolved. Trimming removed 2 bases from V and 1 base from J, with 2 bases in between. CDR3 length equals 11 residues. Germline V CDR1 and CDR2: DFQATT, SNEGSKA (reference sequence). The CDR3 reads CSARQNTEAFF. The CDR3 nucleotides read TGCAGTGCTAGACAGAACACTGAAGCTTTCTTT.

The V gene is TRBV7-9, the J gene TRBJ1-3, with D hard to call. This CDR3 region has 13 residues. The V gene lost 6 bases and the J gene lost 0 bases, with 6 bases spanning the gap. Germline values: CDR1 SEHNR, CDR2 FQNEAQ (reference sequence). The CDR3 spells CASRVSSGNTIYF. Written as DNA, the CDR3 is TGTGCCAGCAGGGTGAGCTCTGGAAACACCATATATTTT.

In the case of this clone: The conserved phenylalanine or tryptophan is not found at the CDR3 terminus, so this likely reflects a read error. The chain couples TRBV6-6 to TRBJ1-2, with 9 bases identical to TRBD1. Germline V gene sequence: CDR1 MNHNY, CDR2 SVGAGI (reference sequence). Germline trimming cut 6 bases from V and 8 bases from J; bases unmatched to any gene: 7. CDR3 size: 13 residues. The CDR3 DNA is TGTGCCAGCAGGACCGGGACAGGGTGGGGCTACACCCTC. It encodes CASRTGTGWGYTL.